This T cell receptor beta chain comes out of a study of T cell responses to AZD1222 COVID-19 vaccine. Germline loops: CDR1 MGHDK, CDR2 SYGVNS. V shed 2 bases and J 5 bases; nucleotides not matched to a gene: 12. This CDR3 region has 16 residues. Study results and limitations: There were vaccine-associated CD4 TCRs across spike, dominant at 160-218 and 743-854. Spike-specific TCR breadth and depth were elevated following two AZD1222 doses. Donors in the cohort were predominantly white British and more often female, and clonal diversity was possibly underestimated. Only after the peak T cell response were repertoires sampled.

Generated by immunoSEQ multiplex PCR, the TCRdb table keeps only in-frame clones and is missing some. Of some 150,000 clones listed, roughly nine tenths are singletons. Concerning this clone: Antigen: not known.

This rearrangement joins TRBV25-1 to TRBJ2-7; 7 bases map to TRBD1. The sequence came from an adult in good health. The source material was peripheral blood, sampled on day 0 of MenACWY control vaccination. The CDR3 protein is CASSEPRGGGYNEQYF. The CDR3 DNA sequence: TGTGCCAGCAGTGAACCCAGAGGGGGCGGTTATAACGAGCAGTACTTC.